This section outlines one TCR beta chain sequence together with its context. What it binds is unknown. This entry is derived from a study of shared clonotypes between healthy human individuals. Notes on the study in general: A few donors held about 4.6% of naive CD4 clonotypes in common. Generally, naive subsets (rather than memory subsets) showed larger estimated richness.

The protocol was immunoSEQ multiplex PCR, while the TCRdb copy is restricted to in-frame clones and leaves out a portion. The sample includes some 700,000 clones, 90% of them seen just once. This CDR3 spans 13 amino acids. Germline V CDR1 and CDR2: MNHEY, SMNVEV (reference sequence). V was shortened by 2 bases and J by 3 bases, with 8 bases between the two germline ends. Sequencing was done on a sample of memory CD8+ T cells from PBMCs. Subset given: CD45RO+ cells pooled with CCR7-negative TemRA cells. The sequence was collected from a man aged 18-30 years in good health. Some clones in this sample may be carry-over from other donors' samples. This chain joins TRBV27 and TRBJ2-7, with unresolved D. The CDR3 loop reads CASSLNGNYEQYF. The DNA of the CDR3 is TGTGCCAGCAGTTTAAACGGCAACTACGAGCAGTACTTC.